The 25 T cell receptor beta chains in this list originate from one sample, sequenced in a study of OX40 agonist ivuxolimab in advanced cancers. Clones were sequenced by immunoSEQ multiplex PCR, and TCRdb holds only the in-frame ones, with some missing. The sample lists tens of thousands of clones, around 87% seen once, with roughly 13% in the top ten. This specimen was CD4+ or CD8+ T cells sorted from blood, taken in a trial of the OX40 agonist ivuxolimab. These receptors were obtained from an adult with an advanced solid tumor such as melanoma, head and neck, liver or kidney cancer.

The chain employs TRBV10-3 and TRBJ2-1, with D unresolved. The CDR3 extends over 13 amino acids. V was clipped by 7 bases and J by 0 bases, with 7 bases between them. Germline CDR1 is ENHRY and CDR2 is SYGVKD. Here the CDR3 DNA reads TGTGCCATCAAAACTACCTCCTACAATGAGCAGTTCTTC. Its translation is CAIKTTSYNEQFF.

V is TRBV5-1 and J is TRBJ1-5; D gene ambiguous. CDR3 length: 14 amino acids. Germline V CDR1 and CDR2: SGHRS, YFSETQ. Trimming removed 0 bases from V and 3 bases from J, with 7 bases in between. The CDR3 nucleotides read TGCGCCAGCAGCTTGGGGGAATTCAATCAGCCCCAGCATTTT. This encodes CASSLGEFNQPQHF.

With respect to this clone: This same CDR3 is encoded by further DNA sequences in the sample. The genes are TRBV27 and TRBJ2-3; 9 bases map to TRBD1. The germline CDR1 and CDR2 sequences are MNHEY and SMNVEV (reference sequence). This CDR3 has 15 amino acids. V lost 5 bases to trimming and J lost 1 base; unmatched junction nucleotides: 4. CDR3 coding DNA: TGTGCCAGCAGTCCTAGGGACAGGGGCACAGATACGCAGTATTTT. This encodes CASSPRDRGTDTQYF.

The chain has TRBV19 and TRBJ2-7, with 9 bases aligning to TRBD1. The CDR3 sequence is 14 residues long. Germline loops: CDR1 LNHDA, CDR2 SQIVND (reference sequence). After removal of 6 bases from V and 2 bases from J, the junction contained 5 bases not matched to a gene. CDR3 bases: TGTGCCAGTAGCCCCGGGACAGGGCCCTACGAGCAGTACTTC. As protein: CASSPGTGPYEQYF.

V gene TRBV5-1 combines with J gene TRBJ1-4, with 8 bases fitting TRBD1. This CDR3 has 15 residues. Losses at the gene ends were 5 bases for V and 6 bases for J; bases not matched to a gene: 9. From germline, CDR1 is SGHRS and CDR2 YFSETQ. The CDR3 loop reads CASSRDRPSDEKLFF. The CDR3 DNA reads as TGCGCCAGCAGTCGGGACAGGCCGTCAGATGAAAAACTGTTTTTT.

The rearrangement joins TRBV6-1 to TRBJ1-5; D is possibly TRBD1 (5 bases). The CDR3 length is 15 residues. Per the germline V gene, CDR1 is MNHNS and CDR2 is SASEGT. The V end was cut by 6 bases, the J end by 0 bases, with 12 bases between. DNA for the CDR3: TGTGCCAGCAGCGAGGTGGGGGGTAGCAATCAGCCCCAGCATTTT. This sequence encodes CASSEVGGSNQPQHF.

A single count supports this clone. The chain is built from TRBV28 and TRBJ2-5; 9 bases align to TRBD2. The CDR3 has 16 amino acids. Losses at the gene ends were 5 bases for V and 2 bases for J; bases not matched to a gene: 9. CDR1 is MDHEN and CDR2 is SYDVKM in the germline V gene. Written as DNA, the CDR3 is TGTGCCAGCAGTCTAAAGACTAGCGGAAAACAAGAGACCCAGTACTTC. Its protein product is CASSLKTSGKQETQYF.

The CDR3: CASSLGDWTSGANVLTF. In DNA form, the CDR3 reads TGTGCCAGCAGCTTAGGGGATTGGACCTCTGGGGCCAACGTCCTGACTTTC. The chain has TRBV7-9 and TRBJ2-6; D is ambiguous. The V end lost 1 base, the J end lost 0 bases, and 10 bases lay between the germline ends. Looked up from germline, CDR1 is SEHNR and CDR2 is FQNEAQ (reference sequence). The CDR3 spans 17 residues.

The V gene is TRBV29-1, the J gene TRBJ1-1, with TRBD1 identical over 7 bases. Trimming at V came to 5 bases and at J to 3 bases, leaving 6 bases not matched to a gene. Germline V gives CDR1 SQVTM, CDR2 ANQGSEA. The CDR3 has 13 residues. The CDR3 loop reads CSVKGQSYTEAFF. CDR3 coding DNA: TGCAGCGTTAAGGGACAGTCTTACACTGAAGCTTTCTTT.

The J gene is TRBJ2-3, the V gene TRBV30; 13 positions match TRBD2. V lost 4 bases to trimming and J lost 2 bases; unmatched junction nucleotides: 6. The CDR3 runs to 16 residues. Germline V gene data show CDR1 as GTSNPN and CDR2 as SVGIG (reference sequence). CDR3 region: CAWNTGLAGTTDTQYF. The CDR3 nucleotides are TGTGCCTGGAACACGGGACTAGCGGGGACCACAGATACGCAGTATTTT.

The J gene is TRBJ2-7, the V gene TRBV19; D remains ambiguous. This CDR3 contains 15 residues. Germline CDR1 reads LNHDA; CDR2 reads SQIVND (reference sequence). Trimming cost V 3 bases and J 0 bases, with 12 bases left between them. The CDR3 coding sequence is TGTGCCAGTAGTATTGCATCGTCGAGCTCCTACGAGCAGTACTTC. Protein product: CASSIASSSSYEQYF.

The gene calls are TRBV19 and TRBJ2-1; 8 bases map to TRBD2. The J segment lost 5 bases and the V segment lost 8 bases, leaving 11 bases of the junction unmatched. The CDR3 covers 15 residues. The germline gives CDR1 LNHDA, CDR2 SQIVND (reference sequence). The CDR3 bases are TGTGCCAGTCGGGCCGGGACTAGGGGGAACAATGAGCAGTTCTTC. Translated, it gives CASRAGTRGNNEQFF.

The chain links TRBV19 to TRBJ2-7; 7 positions match TRBD1. V shed 3 bases and J 1 base; nucleotides not matched to a gene: 6. The CDR3 extends over 15 amino acids. Looked up from germline, CDR1 is LNHDA and CDR2 is SQIVND (reference sequence). CDR3 coding DNA: TGTGCCAGTAGTATCGGGCAGGGGGTTTCCTACGAGCAGTACTTC. Residues: CASSIGQGVSYEQYF. Complete variable domain (other parts from reference TRBV19 and TRBJ2-7): DGGITQSPKYLFRKEGQNVTLSCEQNLNHDAMYWYRQDPGQGLRLIYYSQIVNDFQKGDIAEGYSVSREKKESFPLTVTSAQKNPTAFYLCASSIGQGVSYEQYFGPGTRLTVT.

The chain links TRBV10-1 to TRBJ2-1, with 10 bases that match TRBD2. The length of the CDR3 is 16 residues. Trimming cost V 3 bases and J 4 bases; bases outside gene matches: 6. Looked up from germline, CDR1 is WNHNN and CDR2 is SYGVQD (reference sequence). The CDR3 DNA reads TGCGCCAGCAGTGATCAAGCGGGAGGGCCGTACAATGAGCAGTTCTTC. Encoded protein: CASSDQAGGPYNEQFF.

V gene TRBV10-3 combines with J gene TRBJ1-2; D is perhaps TRBD1 (5 bases). The CDR3 consists of 15 residues. Germline lookup yields CDR1 ENHRY and CDR2 SYGVKD. V was cut by 6 bases and J by 0 bases, with 14 bases left in between. The CDR3 bases are TGTGCCATCAGCGGGGGAGGGATGACTAACTATGGCTACACCTTC. Its protein is CAISGGGMTNYGYTF.

The chain joins TRBV13 to TRBJ2-7; 9 nucleotides line up with TRBD2. CDR1 and CDR2 (germline): PRHDT, FYEKMQ (reference sequence). The trim removed 8 bases at V and 1 base at J, leaving 3 bases unmatched. This CDR3 has 13 amino acids. For the CDR3, the DNA is TGTGCCAGCTCTAGCGGGGAGTCCTACGAGCAGTACTTC. Protein product: CASSSGESYEQYF.

The rearrangement joins TRBV28 to TRBJ2-1; the D gene is possibly TRBD2 (5 bases). V dropped 5 bases and J dropped 4 bases, with 21 bases sitting between them. Per germline, CDR1 MDHEN and CDR2 SYDVKM. The CDR3 totals 17 residues. The CDR3 loop is CASSPSRRTYRYNEQFF. Here the CDR3 DNA reads TGTGCCAGCAGTCCCTCTAGACGGACTTACCGTTACAATGAGCAGTTCTTC.

CDR3 region: CASSFRQAPNEQFF. The DNA of the CDR3 is TGTGCCAGCAGCTTTCGGCAGGCCCCCAATGAGCAGTTCTTC. J is TRBJ2-1 and V is TRBV5-6; no firm D call. The CDR3 spans 14 residues. V was cut by 2 bases and J by 6 bases, with 12 bases left in between. In germline, CDR1 is SGHDT, CDR2 YYEEEE.

The chain links TRBV7-9 to TRBJ1-2; maybe TRBD1 (6 bases). From germline, CDR1 is SEHNR and CDR2 FQNEAQ (reference sequence). There are 17 residues in the CDR3. The ends were cut back, 6 bases at V and 4 bases at J, with 24 bases in the middle. The chain's CDR3 is CASSREGVTPKLYGYTF. DNA of the CDR3: TGTGCCAGCAGTCGAGAGGGGGTGACCCCAAAACTCTATGGCTACACCTTC.

The J gene is TRBJ2-1, the V gene TRBV9, with D uncertain. This CDR3 has 12 residues. V was pared by 0 bases and J by 6 bases, with 4 bases between. The V gene's germline CDR1 is SGDLS and CDR2 YYNGEE. CDR3 nucleotides: TGTGCCAGCAGCGTAGGAAGCAATGAGCAGTTCTTC. Translating it yields CASSVGSNEQFF.

This chain uses TRBV6-1 with TRBJ2-7; 9 bases match TRBD1. Trimming took 1 base from V and 2 from J; bases not matched to a gene: 3. The CDR3 length is 15 residues. From germline, CDR1 is MNHNS and CDR2 SASEGT. The CDR3 loop reads CASSEGTGVTYEQYF. The CDR3 nucleotides read TGTGCCAGCAGTGAAGGGACAGGGGTAACCTACGAGCAGTACTTC.

This chain connects TRBV27 to TRBJ1-2, with unresolved D. V dropped 2 bases and J dropped 6 bases, with 13 bases sitting between them. The CDR3 is 14 amino acids. Germline V gives CDR1 MNHEY, CDR2 SMNVEV (reference sequence). The CDR3 loop is CASSLLGGLNGYTF. CDR3 nucleotides: TGTGCCAGCAGTTTACTCGGCGGGTTAAATGGCTACACCTTC.

V is TRBV19 and J is TRBJ2-2; 8 positions match TRBD1. The CDR3 has 15 amino acids. Per the germline V gene, CDR1 is LNHDA and CDR2 is SQIVND (reference sequence). Trimming removed 3 bases from V and 4 bases from J; junction bases left unmatched: 4. DNA of the CDR3: TGTGCCAGTAGTATTTATGGGACAGGCACCGGGGAGCTGTTTTTT. Amino acids: CASSIYGTGTGELFF.

The gene calls are TRBV9 and TRBJ1-1; a weak D match, TRBD1 (5 bases). Trimming pared 0 bases from V and 8 bases from J, leaving 11 bases between. Looked up from germline, CDR1 is SGDLS and CDR2 is YYNGEE. The CDR3 is 13 residues long. This chain's CDR3 is CASSVAGSGEAFF. CDR3 nucleotide sequence: TGTGCCAGCAGCGTAGCAGGGAGTGGGGAAGCTTTCTTT.

The chain joins TRBV27 to TRBJ2-7; 7 positions match TRBD2. CDR1 and CDR2 (germline): MNHEY, SMNVEV (reference sequence). There are 14 residues in the CDR3. V was clipped by 7 bases and J by 1 base; unmatched bases: 7. The DNA of the CDR3 is TGTGCCAGCAACCCCTGGGGGGGATCCTACGAGCAGTACTTC. Protein sequence: CASNPWGGSYEQYF.